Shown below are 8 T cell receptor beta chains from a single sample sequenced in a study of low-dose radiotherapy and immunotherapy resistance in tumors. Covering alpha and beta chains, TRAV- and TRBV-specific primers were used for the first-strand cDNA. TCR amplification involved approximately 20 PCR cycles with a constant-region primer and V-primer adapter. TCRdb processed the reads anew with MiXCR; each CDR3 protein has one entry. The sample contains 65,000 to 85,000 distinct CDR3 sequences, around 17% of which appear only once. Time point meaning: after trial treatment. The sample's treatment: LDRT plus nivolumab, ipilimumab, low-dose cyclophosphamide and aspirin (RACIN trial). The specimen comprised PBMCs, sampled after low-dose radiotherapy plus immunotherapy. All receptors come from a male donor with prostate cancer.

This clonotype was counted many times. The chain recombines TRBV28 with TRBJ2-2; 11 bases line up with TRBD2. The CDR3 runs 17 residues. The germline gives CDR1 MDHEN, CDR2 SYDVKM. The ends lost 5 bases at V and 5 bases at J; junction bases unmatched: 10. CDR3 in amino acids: CASSAQGLAETTGELFF. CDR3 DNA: TGTGCCAGCAGTGCTCAGGGACTAGCGGAGACTACCGGGGAGCTGTTTTTT. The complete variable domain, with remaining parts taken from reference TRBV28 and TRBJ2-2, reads DVKVTQSSRYLVKRTGEKVFLECVQDMDHENMFWYRQDPGLGLRLIYFSYDVKMKEKGDIPEGYSVSREKKERFSLILESASTNQTSMYLCASSAQGLAETTGELFFGEGSRLTVL.

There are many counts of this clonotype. The CDR3 region is CASSPRDSGANVLTF. The CDR3 nucleotides are TGTGCCAGCAGTCCCCGAGACTCTGGGGCCAACGTCCTGACTTTC. The J gene is TRBJ2-6, the V gene TRBV7-2; no clear D gene. The CDR3 covers 15 residues. Trimming left V 6 bases short and J 0 bases short, with 9 bases between. Germline values: CDR1 SGHTA, CDR2 FQGNSA.

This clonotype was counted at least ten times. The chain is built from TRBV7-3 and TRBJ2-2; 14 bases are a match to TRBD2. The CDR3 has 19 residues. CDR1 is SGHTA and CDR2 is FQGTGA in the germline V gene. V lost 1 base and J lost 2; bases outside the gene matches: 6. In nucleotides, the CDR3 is TGTGCCAGCAGCTTAAAAGTCGGGACTAGCGGGGGCAACACCGGGGAGCTGTTTTTT. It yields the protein CASSLKVGTSGGNTGELFF. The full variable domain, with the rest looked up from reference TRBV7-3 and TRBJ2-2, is GAGVSQTPSNKVTEKGKYVELRCDPISGHTALYWYRQSLGQGPEFLIYFQGTGAADDSGLPNDRFFAVRPEGSVSTLKIQRTERGDSAVYLCASSLKVGTSGGNTGELFFGEGSRLTVL.

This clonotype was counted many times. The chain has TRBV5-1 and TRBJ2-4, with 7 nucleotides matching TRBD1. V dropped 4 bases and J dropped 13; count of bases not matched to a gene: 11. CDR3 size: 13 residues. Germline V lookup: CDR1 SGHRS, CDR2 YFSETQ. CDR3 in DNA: TGCGCCAGCAGCGCCATCCCGGGACAGCCCCAGTACTTC. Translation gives CASSAIPGQPQYF.

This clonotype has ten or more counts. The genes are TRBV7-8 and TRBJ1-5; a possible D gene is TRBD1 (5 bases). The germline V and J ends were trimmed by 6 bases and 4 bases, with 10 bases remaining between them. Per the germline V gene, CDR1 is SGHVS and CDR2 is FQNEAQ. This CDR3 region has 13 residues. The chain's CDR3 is CASSFDRNQPQHF. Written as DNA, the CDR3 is TGTGCCAGCAGTTTCGACAGAAATCAGCCCCAGCATTTT.

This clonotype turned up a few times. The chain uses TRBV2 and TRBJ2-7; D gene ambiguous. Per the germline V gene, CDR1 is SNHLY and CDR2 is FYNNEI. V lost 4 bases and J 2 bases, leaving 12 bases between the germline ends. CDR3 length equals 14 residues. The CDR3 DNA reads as TGTGCCAGCAGTGTACTCAGCCTGGCCTACGAGCAGTACTTC. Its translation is CASSVLSLAYEQYF.

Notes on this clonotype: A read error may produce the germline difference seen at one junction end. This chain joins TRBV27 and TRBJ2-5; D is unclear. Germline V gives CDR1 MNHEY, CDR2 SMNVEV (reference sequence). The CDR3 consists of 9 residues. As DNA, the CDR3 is TGTGCCAGCAGTTGCGGAGAGGACTTC. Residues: CASSCGEDF.

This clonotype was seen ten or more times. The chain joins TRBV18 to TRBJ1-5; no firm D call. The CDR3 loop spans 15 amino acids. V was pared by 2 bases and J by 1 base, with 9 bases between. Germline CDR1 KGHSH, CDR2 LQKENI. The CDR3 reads CASSPLSDSNQPQHF. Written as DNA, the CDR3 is TGTGCCAGCTCACCATTATCCGACAGCAATCAGCCCCAGCATTTT.